This T cell receptor (beta chain) was identified during a study of T cells after yellow fever vaccination. Looking at the study overall: Researchers used SMART-Seq v4 Ultra Low Input to prepare fractions that had low cell numbers. Regarding the study as a whole: Post-booster samples contained most primary-vaccination clones (approximately 95% CD4, approximately 88% CD8). Abundant bulk-derived clonotypes could contaminate FACS-sorted repertoires.

V was pared by 2 bases and J by 1 base, with 7 bases between. The V gene's germline CDR1 is SGHNT and CDR2 YYREEE (reference sequence). The CDR3 has 13 residues. TCR cDNA was made by 5'RACE template switching, adding a universal primer site and UMIs. From the 5' RACE reads, TCRdb called clonotypes with MiXCR, one entry per CDR3 protein. The repertoire holds 620,000 or so distinct CDR3 sequences, with around a sixth as singletons. This clonotype was observed a handful of times. Its antigen is unknown. The J gene is TRBJ2-7, the V gene TRBV5-4; D remains unclear. This TCR came from a man younger than 35 who received the YFV17D yellow fever vaccine. The source material was PBMCs, sampled roughly 5 days after the first yellow fever vaccination. CDR3 sequence: CASSFPESYEQYF. The CDR3 nucleotides are TGTGCCAGCAGCTTCCCAGAGTCCTACGAGCAGTACTTC.